This TCR beta chain was recovered during a study of T cell responses to AZD1222 COVID-19 vaccine. V was clipped by 2 bases and J by 3 bases, with 9 bases between them. CDR3 length: 13 residues. Germline V lookup: CDR1 SGHKS, CDR2 YYEKEE (reference sequence). Generated by immunoSEQ multiplex PCR, the TCRdb table keeps only in-frame clones and is missing some. The table records approximately 150,000 clones, roughly 92% of them present only once. This specimen consisted of peripheral blood, obtained on day 0 of AZD1222 vaccination. The chain has TRBV5-5 and TRBJ2-7; perhaps TRBD1 as D (6 bases). This receptor was obtained from an adult in good health. CDR3 loop: CASSFQGNYEQYV. The CDR3 DNA reads TGTGCCAGCAGCTTCCAGGGGAACTACGAGCAGTACGTC.